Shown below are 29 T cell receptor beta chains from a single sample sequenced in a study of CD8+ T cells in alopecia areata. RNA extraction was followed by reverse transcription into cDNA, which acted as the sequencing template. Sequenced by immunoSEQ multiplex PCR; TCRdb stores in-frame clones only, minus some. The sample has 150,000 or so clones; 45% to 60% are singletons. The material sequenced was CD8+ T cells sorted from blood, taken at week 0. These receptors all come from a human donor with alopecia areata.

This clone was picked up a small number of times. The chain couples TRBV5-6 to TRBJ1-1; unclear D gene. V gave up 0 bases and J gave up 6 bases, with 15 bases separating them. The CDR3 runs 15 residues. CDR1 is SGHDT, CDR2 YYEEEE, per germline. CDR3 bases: TGTGCCAGCAGCTTGGACGGCCCGCTAGGAGCTGAAGCTTTCTTT. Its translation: CASSLDGPLGAEAFF.

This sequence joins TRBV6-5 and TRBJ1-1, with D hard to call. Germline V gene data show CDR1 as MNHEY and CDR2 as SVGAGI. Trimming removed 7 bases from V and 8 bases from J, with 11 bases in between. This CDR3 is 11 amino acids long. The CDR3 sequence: CASIARAEAFF. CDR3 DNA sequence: TGTGCCAGCATTGCCCGGGCGGAAGCTTTCTTT.

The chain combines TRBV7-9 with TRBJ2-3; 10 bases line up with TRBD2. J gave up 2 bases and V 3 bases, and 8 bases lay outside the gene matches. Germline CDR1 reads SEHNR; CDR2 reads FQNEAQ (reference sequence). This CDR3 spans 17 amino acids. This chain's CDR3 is CASSFSGGPVNTDTQYF. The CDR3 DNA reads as TGTGCCAGCAGCTTTAGCGGGGGGCCAGTCAACACAGATACGCAGTATTTT.

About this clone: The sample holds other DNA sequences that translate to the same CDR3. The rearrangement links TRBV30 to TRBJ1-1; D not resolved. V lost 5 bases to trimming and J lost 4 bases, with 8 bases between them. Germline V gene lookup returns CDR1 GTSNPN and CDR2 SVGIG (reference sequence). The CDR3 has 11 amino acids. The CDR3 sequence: CAWGLGTEAFF. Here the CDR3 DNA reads TGTGCCTGGGGGTTAGGCACTGAAGCTTTCTTT.

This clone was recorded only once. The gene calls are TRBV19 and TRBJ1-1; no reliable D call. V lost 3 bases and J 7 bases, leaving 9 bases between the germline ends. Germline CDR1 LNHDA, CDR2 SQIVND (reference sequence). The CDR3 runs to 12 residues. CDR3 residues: CASSIGVGEAFF. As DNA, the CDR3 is TGTGCCAGTAGTATCGGGGTGGGTGAAGCTTTCTTT.

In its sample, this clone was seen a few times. DNA for the CDR3: TGCAGCGTTGAGGAGCGGGGGGTCTACAATGAGCAGTTCTTC. This translates into CSVEERGVYNEQFF. The V gene is TRBV29-1, the J gene TRBJ2-1; the match to TRBD2 covers 9 bases. The CDR3 is 14 residues long. V dropped 3 bases and J dropped 3; count of bases not matched to a gene: 3. Germline lookup yields CDR1 SQVTM and CDR2 ANQGSEA.

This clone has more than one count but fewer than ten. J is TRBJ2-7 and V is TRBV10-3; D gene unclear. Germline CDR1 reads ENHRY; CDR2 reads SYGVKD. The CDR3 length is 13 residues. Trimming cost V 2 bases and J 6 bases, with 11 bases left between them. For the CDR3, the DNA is TGTGCCATCAGTGAGAATTTCGGGCTCGAGCAGTACTTC. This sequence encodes CAISENFGLEQYF.

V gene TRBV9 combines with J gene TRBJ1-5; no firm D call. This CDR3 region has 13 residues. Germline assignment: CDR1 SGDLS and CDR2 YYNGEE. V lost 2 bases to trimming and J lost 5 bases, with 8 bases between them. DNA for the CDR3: TGTGCCAGCAGCGTGGGTTGGGATCAGCCCCAGCATTTT. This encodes CASSVGWDQPQHF. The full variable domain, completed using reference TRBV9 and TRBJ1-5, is DSGVTQTPKHLITATGQRVTLRCSPRSGDLSVYWYQQSLDQGLQFLIQYYNGEERAKGNILERFSAQQFPDLHSELNLSSLELGDSALYFCASSVGWDQPQHFGDGTRLSIL.

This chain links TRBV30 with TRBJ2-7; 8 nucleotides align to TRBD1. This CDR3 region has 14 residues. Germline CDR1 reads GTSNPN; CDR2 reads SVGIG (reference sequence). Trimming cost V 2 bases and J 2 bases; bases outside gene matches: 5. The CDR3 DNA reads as TGTGCCTGGAGTTCCTCAGGGGGCCCCTACGAGCAGTACTTC. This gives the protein CAWSSSGGPYEQYF. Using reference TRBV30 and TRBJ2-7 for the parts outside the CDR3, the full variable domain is SQTIHQWPATLVQPVGSPLSLECTVEGTSNPNLYWYRQAAGRGLQLLFYSVGIGQISSEVPQNLSASRPQDRQFILSSKKLLLSDSGFYLCAWSSSGGPYEQYFGPGTRLTVT.

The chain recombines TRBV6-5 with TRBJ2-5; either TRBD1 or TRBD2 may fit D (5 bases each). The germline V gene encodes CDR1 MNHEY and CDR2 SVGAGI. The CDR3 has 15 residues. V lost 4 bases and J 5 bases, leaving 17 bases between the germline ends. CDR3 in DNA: TGTGCCAGCAGTTCTTTCGGGGACGCAGGGGAGACCCAGTACTTC. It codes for CASSSFGDAGETQYF.

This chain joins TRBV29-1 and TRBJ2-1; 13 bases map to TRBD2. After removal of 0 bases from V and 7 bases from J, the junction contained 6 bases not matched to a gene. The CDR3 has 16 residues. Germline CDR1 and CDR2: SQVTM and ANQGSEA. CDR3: CSVEDLMGLAGNEQFF. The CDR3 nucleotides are TGCAGCGTTGAAGATCTAATGGGACTAGCGGGGAATGAGCAGTTCTTC.

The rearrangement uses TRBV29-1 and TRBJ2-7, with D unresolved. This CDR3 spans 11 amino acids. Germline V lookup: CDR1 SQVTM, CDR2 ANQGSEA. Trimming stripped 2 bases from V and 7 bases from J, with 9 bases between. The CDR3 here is CSVEYQAEQYF. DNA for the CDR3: TGCAGCGTTGAATATCAAGCGGAGCAGTACTTC.

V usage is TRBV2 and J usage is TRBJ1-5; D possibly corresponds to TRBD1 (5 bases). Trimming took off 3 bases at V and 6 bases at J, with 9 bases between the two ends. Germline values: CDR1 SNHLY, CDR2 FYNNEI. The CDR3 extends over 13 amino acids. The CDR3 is CASSDRVAQPQHF. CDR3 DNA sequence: TGTGCCAGCAGTGACAGGGTAGCTCAGCCCCAGCATTTT.

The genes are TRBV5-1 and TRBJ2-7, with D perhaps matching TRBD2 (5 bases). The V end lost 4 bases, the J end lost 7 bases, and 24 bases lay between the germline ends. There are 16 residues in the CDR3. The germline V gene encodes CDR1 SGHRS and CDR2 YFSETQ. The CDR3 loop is CASSTRPTGEEGEQYF. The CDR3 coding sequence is TGCGCCAGCAGCACACGACCCACTGGTGAAGAGGGTGAGCAGTACTTC.

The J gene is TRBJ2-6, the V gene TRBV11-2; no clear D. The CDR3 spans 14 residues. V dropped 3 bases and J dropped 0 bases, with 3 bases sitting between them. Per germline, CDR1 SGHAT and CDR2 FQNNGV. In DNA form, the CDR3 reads TGTGCCAGCAGCTTCCGCTCTGGGGCCAACGTCCTGACTTTC. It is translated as CASSFRSGANVLTF.

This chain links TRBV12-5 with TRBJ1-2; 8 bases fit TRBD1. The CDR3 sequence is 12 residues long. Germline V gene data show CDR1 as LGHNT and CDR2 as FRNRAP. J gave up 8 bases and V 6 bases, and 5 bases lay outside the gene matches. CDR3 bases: TGTGCTAGTGGGAAGGACAGGGACGGCTACACCTTC. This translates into CASGKDRDGYTF.

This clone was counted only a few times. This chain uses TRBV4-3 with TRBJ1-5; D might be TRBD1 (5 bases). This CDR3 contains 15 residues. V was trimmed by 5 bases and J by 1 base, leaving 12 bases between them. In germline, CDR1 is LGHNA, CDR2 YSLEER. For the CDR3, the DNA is TGCGCCAGCAGCGTATCCCGGGACAGCAATCAGCCCCAGCATTTT. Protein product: CASSVSRDSNQPQHF.

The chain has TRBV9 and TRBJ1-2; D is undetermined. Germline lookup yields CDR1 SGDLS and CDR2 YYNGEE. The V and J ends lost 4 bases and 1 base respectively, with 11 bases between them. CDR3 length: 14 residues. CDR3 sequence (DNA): TGTGCCAGCAGCCCGGGTAAGGGTAACTATGGCTACACCTTC. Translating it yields CASSPGKGNYGYTF.

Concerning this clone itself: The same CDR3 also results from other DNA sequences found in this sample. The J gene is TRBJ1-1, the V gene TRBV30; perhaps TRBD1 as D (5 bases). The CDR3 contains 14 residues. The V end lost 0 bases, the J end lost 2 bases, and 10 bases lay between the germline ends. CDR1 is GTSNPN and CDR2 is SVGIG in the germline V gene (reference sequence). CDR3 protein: CAWSVGRGNTEAFF. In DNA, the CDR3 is TGTGCCTGGAGTGTGGGGCGGGGAAACACTGAAGCTTTCTTT.

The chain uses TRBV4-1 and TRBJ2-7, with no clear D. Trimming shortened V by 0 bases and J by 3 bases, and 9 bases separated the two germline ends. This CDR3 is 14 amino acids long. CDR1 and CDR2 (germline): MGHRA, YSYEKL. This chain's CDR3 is CASSQDKGVYEQYF. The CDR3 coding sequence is TGCGCCAGCAGCCAAGATAAGGGTGTCTACGAGCAGTACTTC.

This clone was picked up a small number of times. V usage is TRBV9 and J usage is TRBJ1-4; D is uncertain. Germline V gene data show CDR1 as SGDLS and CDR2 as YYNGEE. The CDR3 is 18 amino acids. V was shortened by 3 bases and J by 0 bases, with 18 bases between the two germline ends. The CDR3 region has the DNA TGTGCCAGCAGCGGACGGGCCGGTTCGGGGACAACTAATGAAAAACTGTTTTTT. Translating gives CASSGRAGSGTTNEKLFF.

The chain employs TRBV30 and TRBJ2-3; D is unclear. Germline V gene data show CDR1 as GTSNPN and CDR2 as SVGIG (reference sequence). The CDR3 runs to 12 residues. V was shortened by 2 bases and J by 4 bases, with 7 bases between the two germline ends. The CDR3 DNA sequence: TGTGCCTGGAGTATTGGCTCAGATACGCAGTATTTT. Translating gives CAWSIGSDTQYF.

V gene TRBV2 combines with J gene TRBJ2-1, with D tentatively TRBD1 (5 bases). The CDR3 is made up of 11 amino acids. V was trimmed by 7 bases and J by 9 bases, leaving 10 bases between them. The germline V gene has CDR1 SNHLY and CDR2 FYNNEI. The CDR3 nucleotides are TGTGCCAGCAATCCTAGGGGTGAGCAGTTCTTC. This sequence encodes CASNPRGEQFF.

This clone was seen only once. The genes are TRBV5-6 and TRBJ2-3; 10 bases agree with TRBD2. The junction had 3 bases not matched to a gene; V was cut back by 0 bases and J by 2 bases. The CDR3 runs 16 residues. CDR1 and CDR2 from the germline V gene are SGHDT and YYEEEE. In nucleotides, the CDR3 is TGTGCCAGCAGCTTGGGTCTAGCGGGGGCCACAGATACGCAGTATTTT. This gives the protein CASSLGLAGATDTQYF.

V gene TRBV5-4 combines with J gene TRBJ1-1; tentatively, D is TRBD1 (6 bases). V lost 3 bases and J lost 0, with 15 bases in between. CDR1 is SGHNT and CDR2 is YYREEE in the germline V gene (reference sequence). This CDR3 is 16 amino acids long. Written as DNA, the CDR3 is TGTGCCAGCAGCTGGTACAGGGAGAGGGTGAACACTGAAGCTTTCTTT. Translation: CASSWYRERVNTEAFF.

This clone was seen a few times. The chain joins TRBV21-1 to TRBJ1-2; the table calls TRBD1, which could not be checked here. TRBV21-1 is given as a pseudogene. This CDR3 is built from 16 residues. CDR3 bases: TGTGCCAGCAGCAAAGAGATTGCAGGGCCCCTCGAAGGCTACACCTTC. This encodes CASSKEIAGPLEGYTF.

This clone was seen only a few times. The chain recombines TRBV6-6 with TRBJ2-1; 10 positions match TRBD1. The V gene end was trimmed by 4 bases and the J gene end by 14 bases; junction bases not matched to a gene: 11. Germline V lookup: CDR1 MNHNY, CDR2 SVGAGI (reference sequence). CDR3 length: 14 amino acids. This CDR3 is CASSSGRTGTGEFF. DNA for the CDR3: TGTGCCAGCAGTTCCGGTAGGACCGGGACAGGGGAGTTCTTC.

The CDR3 DNA is TGTGCCAGCAGTCCCGGGCAGGCCCTCAATCAGCCCCAGCATTTT. It yields the protein CASSPGQALNQPQHF. V usage is TRBV2 and J usage is TRBJ1-5; D is ambiguous. The CDR3 length is 15 residues. The germline V gene encodes CDR1 SNHLY and CDR2 FYNNEI. Deletions cut 5 bases from V and 3 bases from J, with 14 bases between.

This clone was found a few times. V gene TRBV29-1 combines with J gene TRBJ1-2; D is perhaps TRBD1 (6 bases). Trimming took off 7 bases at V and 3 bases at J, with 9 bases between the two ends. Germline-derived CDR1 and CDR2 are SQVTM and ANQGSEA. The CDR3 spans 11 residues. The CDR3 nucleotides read TGCAGCGCCAACAGGGACTATGGCTACACCTTC. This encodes CSANRDYGYTF.